Sequencing of this T cell receptor (beta chain) was carried out in a study of shared clonotypes between healthy human individuals. The study's findings and limits: The study found approximately 5% of naive CD4 clonotypes shared across four donors. Memory subsets had estimated richness that was generally smaller than that of naive subsets. How much donors shared clonotypes was expected to be affected by sequencing depth.

Concerning this clone itself: Its target is not known.

Using immunoSEQ multiplex PCR, the repertoire was profiled, and TCRdb retains in-frame clones only, with some absent. The sample comprises around 600,000 clones, 90% to 95% of which are singletons, and about 0.11% rests with the top ten. CDR1 is SGHVS and CDR2 is FQNEAQ in the germline V gene. V lost 5 bases, J lost 4 bases, and 14 bases stayed unmatched. This CDR3 is 18 amino acids long. CD45RO negativity and positive selection for CCR7 defined naive CD8 cells, a population that excluded terminally differentiated effector memory CD45RA+ cells. Participating donors were healthy, HIV-negative adults free of recent acute infections or vaccinations.

The sample taken for sequencing was naive CD8+ T cells sorted from blood. The chain joins TRBV7-8 to TRBJ2-7; TRBD2 aligns across 13 bases. This clonotype was obtained from a woman in her 30s in good health. CDR3 loop: CASSKGLAGPVPLYEQYF. The CDR3 DNA reads as TGTGCCAGCAGCAAGGGACTAGCGGGGCCTGTCCCTCTTTACGAGCAGTACTTC.